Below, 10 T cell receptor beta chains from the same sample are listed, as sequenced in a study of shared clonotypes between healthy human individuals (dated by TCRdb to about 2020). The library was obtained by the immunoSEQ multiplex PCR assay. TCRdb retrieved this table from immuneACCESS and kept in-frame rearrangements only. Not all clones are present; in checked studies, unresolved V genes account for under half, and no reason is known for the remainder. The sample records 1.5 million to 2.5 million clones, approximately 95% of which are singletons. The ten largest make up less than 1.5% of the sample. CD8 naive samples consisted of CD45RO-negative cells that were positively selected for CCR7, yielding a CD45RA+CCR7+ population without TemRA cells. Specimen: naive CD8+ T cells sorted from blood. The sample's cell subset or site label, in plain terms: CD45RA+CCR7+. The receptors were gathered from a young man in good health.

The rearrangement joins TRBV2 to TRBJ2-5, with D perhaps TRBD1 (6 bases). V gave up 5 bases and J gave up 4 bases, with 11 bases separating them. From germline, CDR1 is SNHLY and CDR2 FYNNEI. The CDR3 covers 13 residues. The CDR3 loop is CASSFTGRETQYF. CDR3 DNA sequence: TGTGCCAGCAGTTTTACAGGGAGAGAGACCCAGTACTTC.

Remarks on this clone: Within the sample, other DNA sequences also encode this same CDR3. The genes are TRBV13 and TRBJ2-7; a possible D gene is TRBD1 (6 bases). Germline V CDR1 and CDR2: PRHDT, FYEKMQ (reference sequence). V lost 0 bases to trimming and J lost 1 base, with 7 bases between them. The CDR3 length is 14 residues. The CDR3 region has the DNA TGTGCCAGCAGCTTAGGGGGGGCATCCTACGAGCAGTACTTC. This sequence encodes CASSLGGASYEQYF.

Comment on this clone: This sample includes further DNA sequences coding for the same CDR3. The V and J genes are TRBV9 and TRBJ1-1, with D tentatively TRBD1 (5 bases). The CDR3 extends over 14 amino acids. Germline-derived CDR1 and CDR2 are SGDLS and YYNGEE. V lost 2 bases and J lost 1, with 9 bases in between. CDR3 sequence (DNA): TGTGCCAGCAGCGTCGGGGCCGGGAACACTGAAGCTTTCTTT. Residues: CASSVGAGNTEAFF.

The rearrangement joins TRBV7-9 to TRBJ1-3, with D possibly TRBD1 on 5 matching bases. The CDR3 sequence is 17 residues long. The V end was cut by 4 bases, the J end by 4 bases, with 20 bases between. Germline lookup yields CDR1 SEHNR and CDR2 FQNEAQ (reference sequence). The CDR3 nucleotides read TGTGCCAGCAGCTCCGGGGGGGAGGGGTTTTCCGGAAACACCATATATTTT. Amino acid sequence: CASSSGGEGFSGNTIYF.

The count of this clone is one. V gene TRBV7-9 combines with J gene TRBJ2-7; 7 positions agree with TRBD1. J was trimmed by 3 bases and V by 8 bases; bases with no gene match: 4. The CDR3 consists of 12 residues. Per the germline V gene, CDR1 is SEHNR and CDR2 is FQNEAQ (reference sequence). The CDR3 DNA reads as TGTGCCAGCTCGGGACAGAACTACGAGCAGTACTTC. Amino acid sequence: CASSGQNYEQYF.

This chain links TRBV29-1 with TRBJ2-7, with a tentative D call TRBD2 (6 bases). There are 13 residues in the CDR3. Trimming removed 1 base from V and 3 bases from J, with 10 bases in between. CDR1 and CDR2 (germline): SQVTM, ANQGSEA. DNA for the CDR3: TGCAGCGTTGAAGCGGGACTTAACTACGAGCAGTACTTC. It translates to CSVEAGLNYEQYF.

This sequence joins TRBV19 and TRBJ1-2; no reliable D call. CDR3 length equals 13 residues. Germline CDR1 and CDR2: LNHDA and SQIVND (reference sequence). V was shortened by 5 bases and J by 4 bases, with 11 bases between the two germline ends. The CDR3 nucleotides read TGTGCCAGTAGTTGGGGTTTTGGCTATGGCTACACCTTC. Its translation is CASSWGFGYGYTF.

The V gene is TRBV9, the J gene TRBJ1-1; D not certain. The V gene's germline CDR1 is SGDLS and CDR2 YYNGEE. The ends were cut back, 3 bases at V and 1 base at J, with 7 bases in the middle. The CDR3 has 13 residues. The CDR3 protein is CASSETPNTEAFF. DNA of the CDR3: TGTGCCAGCAGCGAAACACCGAACACTGAAGCTTTCTTT.

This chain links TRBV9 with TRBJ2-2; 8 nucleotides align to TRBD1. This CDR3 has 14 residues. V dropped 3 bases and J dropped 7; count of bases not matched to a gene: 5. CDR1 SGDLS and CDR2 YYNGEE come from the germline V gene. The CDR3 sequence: CASSADRVDGELFF. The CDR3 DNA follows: TGTGCCAGCAGCGCGGACAGGGTTGACGGGGAGCTGTTTTTT.

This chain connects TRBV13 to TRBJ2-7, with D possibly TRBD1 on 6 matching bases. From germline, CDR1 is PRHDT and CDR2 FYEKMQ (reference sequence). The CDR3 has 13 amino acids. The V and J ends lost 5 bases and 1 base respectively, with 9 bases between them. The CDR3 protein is CASSATGSYEQYF. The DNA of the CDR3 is TGTGCCAGCAGCGCCACAGGGTCCTACGAGCAGTACTTC.